This T cell receptor beta chain was recovered during a study of chemoradiotherapy in HPV16-positive cancers. Assay used: immunoSEQ multiplex PCR; TCRdb lists only in-frame clones, some missing. The repertoire holds 53,000 or so clones, with over 85% as singletons. The CDR3 has 14 residues. Trimming left V 0 bases short and J 1 base short, with 8 bases between. Germline CDR1 SGHNT, CDR2 YYREEE (reference sequence). The sample holds a few counts of this clone. Its antigen is not identified. Study outcomes and limitations: HPV-responsive T-cell expansion during chemoradiotherapy was linked to improved recurrence-free survival in HPV16-positive patients.

Over chemoradiotherapy, repertoires were sampled more than once. The sequences come from blood, collected from a patient who underwent chemoradiotherapy. The J gene is TRBJ2-7, the V gene TRBV5-4, with no clear D. The origin of this receptor is a human donor with HPV-associated anogenital cancer. The CDR3 coding sequence is TGTGCCAGCAGCTTGGGTCCGAGTTCCTACGAGCAGTACTTC. Residues: CASSLGPSSYEQYF.